The 24 T cell receptor beta chains reported below all come from one sample, sequenced in a study of regulatory T cells in long-lasting Graves disease. Investigators prepared the TCR beta libraries by applying iRepertoire HTBI primers and Arm-PCR of CDR3 regions. Each CDR3 protein gets one entry after TCRdb re-called the multiplex PCR reads with MiXCR. The sample comprises hundreds of thousands of distinct CDR3 sequences, 15% to 20% of which are singletons, and 12% rests with the top ten. Time point: newly diagnosed GD, antithyroid drugs for less than 3 months. Extracted PBMC RNA gave rise to the TCR library. A further study also used this sample, focusing on T cells in Graves' hyperthyroidism and ophthalmopathy.

This specimen was peripheral blood mononuclear cells (PBMCs), taken at new diagnosis, from a patient treated with antithyroid drugs. The source is a man aged 18 to 30 with Graves disease.

The chain couples TRBV4-1 to TRBJ2-2; 7 bases align to TRBD2. J was trimmed by 7 bases and V by 4 bases; bases with no gene match: 6. This CDR3 contains 14 residues. The germline gives CDR1 MGHRA, CDR2 YSYEKL. DNA for the CDR3: TGCGCCAGCAGCCTCGTCGGGGGGTTCGGGGAGCTGTTTTTT. It is translated as CASSLVGGFGELFF.

This clonotype has only a few counts. The chain carries TRBV4-2 and TRBJ2-1, with a tentative D call TRBD2 (6 bases). CDR1 is LGHNA and CDR2 is YNFKEQ in the germline V gene. The CDR3 length is 16 residues. The V end was cut by 6 bases, the J end by 7 bases, with 22 bases between. CDR3 DNA: TGTGCCAGCAGGGGTTTCAGTGGGAGGAGTAGAAATGAGCAGTTCTTC. Its protein is CASRGFSGRSRNEQFF.

This clonotype was counted at least ten times. The chain uses TRBV12-3 or TRBV12-4 and TRBJ2-3, with 9 bases fitting TRBD1. After removal of 6 bases from V and 2 bases from J, the junction contained 6 bases not matched to a gene. CDR3 length: 15 amino acids. The DNA for the CDR3 is TGTGCCAGCAGACGGACAGGGGAGACCACAGATACGCAGTATTTT. Amino acids: CASRRTGETTDTQYF.

The chain employs TRBV6-1 and TRBJ1-2, with unresolved D. The CDR3 has 13 residues. V lost 3 bases, J lost 8 bases, and 13 bases lay in between. Germline loops: CDR1 MNHNS, CDR2 SASEGT. The CDR3 region is CASSDRRTTGYTF. In DNA form, the CDR3 reads TGTGCCAGCAGTGACAGGAGGACGACCGGCTACACCTTC.

The chain joins TRBV14 to TRBJ2-7; D remains unclear. Germline-derived CDR1 and CDR2 are SGHDN and FVKESK. The CDR3 is 13 residues long. V was clipped by 0 bases and J by 7 bases, with 10 bases between them. The CDR3 reads CASSQESAFEQYF. The CDR3 region has the DNA TGTGCCAGCAGCCAAGAATCCGCGTTTGAGCAGTACTTC.

This clonotype was observed at least ten times. The V and J genes are TRBV27 and TRBJ1-6; 12 bases map to TRBD1. J gave up 10 bases and V 6 bases, and 10 bases lay outside the gene matches. The CDR3 runs to 16 residues. CDR1 is MNHEY, CDR2 SMNVEV, per germline (reference sequence). This CDR3 reads CASSPGTGGAGSPLHF. The DNA for the CDR3 is TGTGCCAGCAGCCCCGGGACAGGGGGCGCAGGATCACCCCTCCACTTT.

This chain uses TRBV7-3 with TRBJ2-1, with D tentatively TRBD2 (6 bases). CDR3 length: 15 residues. V lost 5 bases, J lost 6 bases, and 17 bases lay in between. Germline assignment: CDR1 SGHTA and CDR2 FQGTGA. The CDR3 region has the DNA TGTGCCAGCAGCAATTCCTCGGGGGAGAGCAATGAGCAGTTCTTC. This codes for CASSNSSGESNEQFF.

This clonotype appeared many times. The rearrangement uses TRBV7-3 and TRBJ2-1; TRBD1 might be the D (6 bases). Germline CDR1 and CDR2: SGHTA and FQGTGA. Trimming removed 2 bases at V and 5 bases at J, with 13 bases between. The CDR3 extends over 15 amino acids. CDR3 residues: CASSLGWAGDNEQFF. CDR3 DNA: TGTGCCAGCAGCTTAGGGTGGGCAGGGGACAATGAGCAGTTCTTC.

This clonotype was picked up many times. The chain carries TRBV30 and TRBJ2-2; D remains unclear. This CDR3 is built from 14 residues. Trimming shortened V by 4 bases and J by 0 bases, and 9 bases separated the two germline ends. The germline gives CDR1 GTSNPN, CDR2 SVGIG (reference sequence). CDR3 sequence (DNA): TGTGCCTGGACGTCTCATGCGAACACCGGGGAGCTGTTTTTT. It encodes CAWTSHANTGELFF.

The chain employs TRBV27 and TRBJ1-1; TRBD1 agrees at 7 bases. J was trimmed by 4 bases and V by 2 bases; bases with no gene match: 7. Germline assignment: CDR1 MNHEY and CDR2 SMNVEV (reference sequence). The CDR3 runs to 15 residues. CDR3 sequence: CASSLIARGTTEAFF. The CDR3 DNA follows: TGTGCCAGCAGTTTAATCGCCAGGGGGACCACTGAAGCTTTCTTT.

The V gene is TRBV29-1, the J gene TRBJ2-2; no definite D call. The V end was cut by 4 bases, the J end by 4 bases, with 7 bases between. Germline V gives CDR1 SQVTM, CDR2 ANQGSEA. CDR3 size: 12 residues. CDR3 coding DNA: TGCAGCGTTGTACCGAGCACCGGGGAGCTGTTTTTT. It yields the protein CSVVPSTGELFF.

This clonotype was seen repeatedly, ten times or more. The J gene is TRBJ2-7, the V gene TRBV10-1; D remains unclear. With 0 bases removed from V and 5 bases from J, the gap between germline ends came to 11 bases. This CDR3 has 14 residues. The germline CDR1 and CDR2 sequences are WNHNN and SYGVQD (reference sequence). CDR3 in DNA: TGCGCCAGCAGTGAGTCGACCCGGATACACGAGCAGTACTTC. This codes for CASSESTRIHEQYF.

Concerning this clonotype itself: This likely traces to a read error, being one base from a far larger clone. The chain recombines TRBV11-2 with TRBJ2-1; possibly TRBD2 for D (5 bases). Trimming removed 0 bases at V and 10 bases at J, with 7 bases between. The CDR3 is 12 residues long. Germline CDR1 SGHAT, CDR2 FQNNGV. CDR3 protein: CASSLDLAEQFF. In DNA form, the CDR3 reads TGTGCCAGCAGCTTAGATCTAGCCGAGCAGTTCTTC. Drawing the rest from reference TRBV11-2 and TRBJ2-1, the complete variable domain is EAGVAQSPRYKIIEKRQSVAFWCNPISGHATLYWYQQILGQGPKLLIQFQNNGVVDDSQLPKDRFSAERLKGVDSTLKIQPAKLEDSAVYLCASSLDLAEQFFGPGTRLTVL.

The V call is TRBV9, the J call TRBJ2-1; 9 positions agree with TRBD2. The CDR3 totals 16 residues. Losses at the gene ends were 0 bases for V and 4 bases for J; bases not matched to a gene: 5. The germline V gene has CDR1 SGDLS and CDR2 YYNGEE. The CDR3 nucleotides are TGTGCCAGCAGCGTAGGGCTAGCGGGAATATACAATGAGCAGTTCTTC. Its protein is CASSVGLAGIYNEQFF. Supplemented by reference TRBV9 and TRBJ2-1, the full variable domain reads DSGVTQTPKHLITATGQRVTLRCSPRSGDLSVYWYQQSLDQGLQFLIQYYNGEERAKGNILERFSAQQFPDLHSELNLSSLELGDSALYFCASSVGLAGIYNEQFFGPGTRLTVL.

The J gene is TRBJ1-1, the V gene TRBV20-1; D unresolved. CDR3 length: 14 amino acids. Germline CDR1 reads DFQATT; CDR2 reads SNEGSKA (reference sequence). V dropped 0 bases and J dropped 4 bases, with 12 bases sitting between them. CDR3: CSARDGSSGTEAFF. Written as DNA, the CDR3 is TGCAGTGCTAGAGATGGCAGCTCGGGCACTGAAGCTTTCTTT.

Ten or more counts support this clonotype. The gene calls are TRBV18 and TRBJ2-1, with 14 bases fitting TRBD2. The CDR3 has 15 residues. V gave up 5 bases and J gave up 9 bases; unmatched junction bases: 6. Germline V gene sequence: CDR1 KGHSH, CDR2 LQKENI. CDR3 sequence reads: CASSSGTSGSSEQFF. DNA of the CDR3: TGTGCCAGCTCATCCGGGACTAGCGGGAGTTCTGAGCAGTTCTTC.

This clonotype has just a few counts. The CDR3 sequence: CSASRFPGGTDTQYF. In nucleotides, the CDR3 is TGCAGTGCCTCCAGATTCCCGGGAGGCACAGATACGCAGTATTTT. The rearrangement links TRBV20-1 to TRBJ2-3, with a possible D match to TRBD2 (6 bases). The germline V gene has CDR1 DFQATT and CDR2 SNEGSKA (reference sequence). This CDR3 has 15 residues. V lost 6 bases, J lost 1 base, and 17 bases lay in between.

This clonotype turned up a few times. The gene calls are TRBV20-1 and TRBJ1-1; the D gene is possibly TRBD1 (5 bases). The V gene's germline CDR1 is DFQATT and CDR2 SNEGSKA (reference sequence). The ends were cut back, 1 base at V and 1 base at J, with 10 bases in the middle. The CDR3 has 14 amino acids. Here the CDR3 reads CSARGGASNTEAFF. The CDR3, as DNA: TGCAGTGCTAGAGGGGGCGCGTCGAACACTGAAGCTTTCTTT.

This clonotype was seen more than once but under ten times. The chain uses TRBV27 and TRBJ1-3; D is unresolved. The CDR3 runs to 15 residues. With 8 bases removed from V and 0 bases from J, the gap between germline ends came to 14 bases. Germline CDR1 MNHEY, CDR2 SMNVEV (reference sequence). CDR3 sequence: CASSMGRSSGNTIYF. As DNA, the CDR3 is TGTGCCAGCTCCATGGGGAGGTCCTCTGGAAACACCATATATTTT.

V and J are TRBV6-1 and TRBJ1-5; TRBD1 is a possible D gene (5 bases). The CDR3 sequence is 16 residues long. V was cut by 5 bases and J by 5 bases, with 19 bases left in between. CDR1 is MNHNS and CDR2 is SASEGT in the germline V gene. CDR3 nucleotide sequence: TGTGCCAGCAGTCTAGGGACGGCGCCCGGAGATCAGCCCCAGCATTTT. It is translated as CASSLGTAPGDQPQHF.

The V call is TRBV5-1, the J call TRBJ1-1, with 8 bases aligning to TRBD1. Trimming cost V 4 bases and J 5 bases; bases outside gene matches: 10. The germline V gene encodes CDR1 SGHRS and CDR2 YFSETQ. The CDR3 is 15 residues long. The CDR3 DNA sequence: TGCGCCAGCAGCCATCAGGACAGGGAGATAACTGAAGCTTTCTTT. Its translation: CASSHQDREITEAFF.

The rearrangement uses TRBV4-2 and TRBJ2-7; tentatively, D is TRBD2 (6 bases). Germline CDR1 LGHNA, CDR2 YNFKEQ. V lost 1 base to trimming and J lost 0 bases, with 7 bases between them. The CDR3 has 14 residues. The CDR3 nucleotides read TGTGCCAGCAGCCAAGCTAGCGTCTCCTACGAGCAGTACTTC. Protein product: CASSQASVSYEQYF.

This clonotype occurred a few times. The rearrangement joins TRBV2 to TRBJ2-7; tentatively, D is TRBD2 (6 bases). The CDR3 totals 14 residues. V was pared by 6 bases and J by 5 bases, with 17 bases between. Looked up from germline, CDR1 is SNHLY and CDR2 is FYNNEI. Written as DNA, the CDR3 is TGTGCCAGCAGACGCCCGGGGGAGGCCCACGAGCAGTACTTC. Translating it yields CASRRPGEAHEQYF.

This chain joins TRBV5-5 and TRBJ1-2; D remains ambiguous. Germline loops: CDR1 SGHKS, CDR2 YYEKEE (reference sequence). The length of the CDR3 is 14 residues. V lost 4 bases and J 0 bases, leaving 10 bases between the germline ends. This CDR3 reads CASSHSGTNYGYTF. The CDR3 DNA sequence: TGTGCCAGCAGCCATTCAGGCACTAACTATGGCTACACCTTC.